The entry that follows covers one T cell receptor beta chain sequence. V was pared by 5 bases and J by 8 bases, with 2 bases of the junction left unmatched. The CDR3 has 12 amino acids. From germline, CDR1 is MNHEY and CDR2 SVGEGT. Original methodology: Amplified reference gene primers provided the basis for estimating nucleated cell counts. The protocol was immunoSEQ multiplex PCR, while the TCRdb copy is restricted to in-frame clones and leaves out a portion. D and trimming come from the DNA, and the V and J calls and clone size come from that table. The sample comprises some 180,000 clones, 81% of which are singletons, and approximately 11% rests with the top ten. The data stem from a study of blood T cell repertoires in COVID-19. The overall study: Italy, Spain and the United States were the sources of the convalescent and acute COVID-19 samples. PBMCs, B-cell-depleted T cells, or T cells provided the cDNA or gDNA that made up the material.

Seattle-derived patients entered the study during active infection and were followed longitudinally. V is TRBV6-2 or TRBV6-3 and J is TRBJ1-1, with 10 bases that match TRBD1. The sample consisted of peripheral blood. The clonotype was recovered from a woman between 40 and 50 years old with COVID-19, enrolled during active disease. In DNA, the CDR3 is TGTGCCAGCAGTCGGACAGGGGGGGAAGCTTTCTTT. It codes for CASSRTGGEAFF.